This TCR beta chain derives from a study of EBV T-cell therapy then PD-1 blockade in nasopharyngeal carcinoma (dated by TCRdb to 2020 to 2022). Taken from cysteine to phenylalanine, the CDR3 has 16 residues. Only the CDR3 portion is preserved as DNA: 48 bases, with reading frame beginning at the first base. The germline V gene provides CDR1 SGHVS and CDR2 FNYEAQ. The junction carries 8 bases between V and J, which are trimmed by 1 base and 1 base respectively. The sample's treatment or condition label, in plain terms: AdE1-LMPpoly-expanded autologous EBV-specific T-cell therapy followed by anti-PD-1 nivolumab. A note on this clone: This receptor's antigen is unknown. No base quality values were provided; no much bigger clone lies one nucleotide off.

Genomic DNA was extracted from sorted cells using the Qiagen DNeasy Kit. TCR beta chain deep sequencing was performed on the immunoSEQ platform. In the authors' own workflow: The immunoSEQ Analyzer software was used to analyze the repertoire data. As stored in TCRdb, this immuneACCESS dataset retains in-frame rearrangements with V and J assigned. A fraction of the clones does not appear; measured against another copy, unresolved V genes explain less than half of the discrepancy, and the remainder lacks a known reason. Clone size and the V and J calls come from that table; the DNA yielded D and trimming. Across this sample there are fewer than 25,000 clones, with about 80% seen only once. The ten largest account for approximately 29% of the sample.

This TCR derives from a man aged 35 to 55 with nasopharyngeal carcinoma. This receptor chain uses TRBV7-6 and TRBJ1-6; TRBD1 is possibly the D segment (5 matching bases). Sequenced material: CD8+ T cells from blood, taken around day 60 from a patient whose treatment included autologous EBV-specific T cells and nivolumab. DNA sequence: TGTGCCAGCAGCTTAGGGGGCGCGTCCTATAATTCACCCCTCCACTTT. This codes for CASSLGGASYNSPLHF.